This TCR beta chain was sequenced in a study of T cells in Graves' hyperthyroidism and ophthalmopathy. Study-wide findings and caveats: Classification by a 13 V-J model distinguished ophthalmopathy from stable hyperthyroidism.

Amplification of TCR beta CDR3 regions was performed using RNA transcripts as template. Primed by the HTBI set, a first-round RT-PCR was run on the TCR CDR3. One entry per CDR3 protein, called by TCRdb with MiXCR from the multiplex PCR reads. Among some 600,000 distinct CDR3 sequences listed, approximately 15% were seen once. The CDR3 is 14 amino acids. Trimming took 0 bases from V and 7 from J, leaving 12 bases between them. The germline V gene encodes CDR1 SGHRS and CDR2 YFSETQ. Regarding this clonotype: Its antigen is not known.

J is TRBJ2-3 and V is TRBV5-1; D uncertain. The TCR was taken from a woman aged 25 to 39 with Graves' hyperthyroidism that later progressed to Graves' ophthalmopathy. Specimen: blood. The CDR3 sequence is CASSLDQAVNTQYF. The CDR3 DNA reads as TGCGCCAGCAGCTTGGACCAGGCGGTTAATACGCAGTATTTT. Drawing the rest from reference TRBV5-1 and TRBJ2-3, the complete variable domain is KAGVTQTPRYLIKTRGQQVTLSCSPISGHRSVSWYQQTPGQGLQFLFEYFSETQRNKGNFPGRFSGRQFSNSRSEMNVSTLELGDSALYLCASSLDQAVNTQYFGPGTRLTVL.